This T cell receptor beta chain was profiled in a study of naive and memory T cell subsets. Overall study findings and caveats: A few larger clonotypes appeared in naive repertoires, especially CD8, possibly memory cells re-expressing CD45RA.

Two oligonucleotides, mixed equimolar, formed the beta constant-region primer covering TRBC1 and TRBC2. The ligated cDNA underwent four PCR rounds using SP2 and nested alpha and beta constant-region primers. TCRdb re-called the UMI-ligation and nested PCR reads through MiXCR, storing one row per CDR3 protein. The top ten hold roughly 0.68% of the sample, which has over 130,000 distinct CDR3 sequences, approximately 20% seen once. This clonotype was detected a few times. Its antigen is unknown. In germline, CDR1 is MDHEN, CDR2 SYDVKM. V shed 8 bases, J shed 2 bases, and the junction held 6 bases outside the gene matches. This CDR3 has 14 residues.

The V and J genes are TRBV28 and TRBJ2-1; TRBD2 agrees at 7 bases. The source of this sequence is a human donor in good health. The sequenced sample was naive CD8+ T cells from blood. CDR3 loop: CASGEGGPYNEQFF. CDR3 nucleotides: TGTGCCAGCGGGGAGGGAGGGCCCTACAATGAGCAGTTCTTC.